The clone carrying this T cell receptor beta chain appeared a few times. Its specificity is not known. Produced via immunoSEQ multiplex PCR; TCRdb's table is partial and in-frame only. The data show roughly 420,000 clones, about 88% seen once. The record originates from a study of Ad26.COV2.S vaccination and SARS-CoV-2 variants. Looking at the study overall: Donor participated within the Ad26.COV2.S arm of the COV1001 trial. Administration of Ad26.COV2.S was intramuscular, either once or twice 56 days apart.

This sample's treatment: about 20 received Ad26.COV2.S at low or high dose, single or two shots; 5 received placebo; per-sample allocation not given. Day 63 after the first injection of vaccine or placebo was the sampling time. Overall study results and limits: Vaccinees and placebo recipients showed similar non-spike TCR breadth. Measures of TCR breadth and depth may have fallen short of total T cell responses.

Germline trimming cut 2 bases from V and 2 bases from J; bases unmatched to any gene: 2. The length of the CDR3 is 14 residues. From germline, CDR1 is MNHNY and CDR2 SVGAGI (reference sequence). This sample comprised peripheral blood, obtained in a trial of Ad26.COV2.S vaccine versus placebo. The clonotype was recovered from a person between 18 and 65 years old who received the Ad26.COV2.S COVID-19 vaccine or a placebo. The chain combines TRBV6-6 with TRBJ2-7; 8 bases line up with TRBD1. CDR3 sequence reads: CASSYLQGAYEQYV. The CDR3 coding sequence is TGTGCCAGCAGTTACCTACAGGGGGCCTACGAGCAGTACGTC.